These 10 T cell receptor beta chains were sequenced from one sample in a study of T-cell memory formation after mild COVID-19. Using its own MiXCR run on the 5' RACE reads, TCRdb lists one record per CDR3 protein. The repertoire holds under 450,000 distinct CDR3 sequences, with around a fifth as singletons. Sequencing was performed on PBMCs or a T cell subset sorted from them (not recorded which). The receptors come from a man aged 18-30 years who had mild COVID-19 (a few samples of this study predate the infection). Cell type and time point are not known.

In its sample, this clonotype was seen a few times. The chain uses TRBV4-3 and TRBJ1-6, with D uncertain. The germline V and J ends were trimmed by 2 bases and 8 bases, with 16 bases remaining between them. CDR3 length equals 16 residues. Per the germline V gene, CDR1 is LGHNA and CDR2 is YSLEER. The CDR3 DNA sequence: TGCGCCAGCAGCCAACTCATGGATTTGGGGTATTCACCCCTCCACTTT. Protein product: CASSQLMDLGYSPLHF.

This clonotype was seen a handful of times. The chain is built from TRBV12-3 or TRBV12-4 and TRBJ2-2; 8 positions match TRBD1. The CDR3 has 17 amino acids. The junction had 15 bases not matched to a gene; V was cut back by 6 bases and J by 6 bases. The DNA of the CDR3 is TGTGCCAGCAGCCCACTCAACAGGGGGAATCGGGCCGGGGAGCTGTTTTTT. It codes for CASSPLNRGNRAGELFF.

The chain is built from TRBV6-5 and TRBJ2-7; possible D gene TRBD1, 7 bases. The ends were cut back, 4 bases at V and 2 bases at J, with 12 bases in the middle. In germline, CDR1 is MNHEY, CDR2 SVGAGI. This CDR3 has 14 residues. This CDR3 is CASSSRGETYEQYV. Here the CDR3 DNA reads TGTGCCAGCAGTTCCAGGGGGGAAACCTACGAGCAGTACGTC.

This chain joins TRBV12-3 or TRBV12-4 and TRBJ2-1, with D perhaps matching TRBD2 (7 bases). The CDR3 consists of 14 residues. V shed 6 bases and J shed 8 bases, with 17 bases lying between them. CDR3 DNA sequence: TGTGCCAGCAGGCCCGCGCGAGGGGGGGATGAGCAGTTCTTC. Translation gives CASRPARGGDEQFF.

The genes are TRBV7-9 and TRBJ2-3, with 9 bases aligning to TRBD1. The CDR3 runs to 16 residues. The V gene end was trimmed by 5 bases and the J gene end by 2 bases; junction bases not matched to a gene: 8. The germline V gene encodes CDR1 SEHNR and CDR2 FQNEAQ (reference sequence). Here the CDR3 reads CASSGTGFYVTDTQYF. The CDR3, as DNA: TGTGCCAGCAGCGGGACAGGGTTCTATGTCACAGATACGCAGTATTTT. The variable domain in full, with the rest retrieved from reference TRBV7-9 and TRBJ2-3, is DTGVSQNPRHKITKRGQNVTFRCDPISEHNRLYWYRQTLGQGPEFLTYFQNEAQLEKSRLLSDRFSAERPKGSFSTLEIQRTEQGDSAMYLCASSGTGFYVTDTQYFGPGTRLTVL.

This sequence joins TRBV12-3 or TRBV12-4 and TRBJ2-3, with 7 bases matching TRBD2. J lost 11 bases, V lost 1 base, and 6 bases had no gene match. This CDR3 is built from 13 residues. The CDR3 loop is CASSLGARGEQYF. CDR3 sequence (DNA): TGTGCCAGCAGTTTAGGCGCCCGGGGGGAGCAGTATTTT.

This clonotype was counted ten times or more. The chain employs TRBV12-3 or TRBV12-4 and TRBJ2-3; D unresolved. This CDR3 is 13 amino acids long. Trimming shortened V by 5 bases and J by 4 bases, and 10 bases separated the two germline ends. CDR3 in amino acids: CASSVLLADTQYF. CDR3 coding DNA: TGTGCCAGCAGTGTCCTTCTCGCAGATACGCAGTATTTT.

J is TRBJ2-7 and V is TRBV30; 8 nucleotides line up with TRBD1. The germline CDR1 and CDR2 sequences are GTSNPN and SVGIG (reference sequence). Germline trimming cut 2 bases from V and 0 bases from J; bases unmatched to any gene: 9. CDR3 size: 16 residues. This CDR3 is CAWSPTGTGFSYEQYF. DNA for the CDR3: TGTGCCTGGAGTCCCACCGGGACAGGTTTCTCCTACGAGCAGTACTTC.

This rearrangement joins TRBV11-2 to TRBJ2-2; D uncertain. The ends were cut back, 3 bases at V and 5 bases at J, with 7 bases in the middle. CDR1 is SGHAT, CDR2 FQNNGV, per germline. CDR3 length equals 13 residues. CDR3 sequence reads: CASSLTATGELFF. The CDR3 nucleotides read TGTGCCAGCAGCTTGACGGCGACCGGGGAGCTGTTTTTT. The whole variable domain, filled in from reference TRBV11-2 and TRBJ2-2, reads EAGVAQSPRYKIIEKRQSVAFWCNPISGHATLYWYQQILGQGPKLLIQFQNNGVVDDSQLPKDRFSAERLKGVDSTLKIQPAKLEDSAVYLCASSLTATGELFFGEGSRLTVL.

The J gene is TRBJ1-1, the V gene TRBV30; TRBD1 matches 7 bases. Germline V gene data show CDR1 as GTSNPN and CDR2 as SVGIG (reference sequence). The junction had 2 bases not matched to a gene; V was cut back by 3 bases and J by 1 base. The CDR3 contains 13 residues. The CDR3, as DNA: TGTGCCTGGAGCCGGGACAGGAACACTGAAGCTTTCTTT. Translation gives CAWSRDRNTEAFF.